The 32 T cell receptor beta chains in this list originate from one sample, sequenced in a study of siplizumab effects on memory and regulatory T cells. Using immunoSEQ multiplex PCR, the repertoire was profiled, and TCRdb retains in-frame clones only, with some absent. The data contain some 100,000 clones, about nine tenths of them singletons. The sample was CD4+ T cells sorted from blood. Receptors originate from a human donor in good health. Some clones in this sample may be carry-over from other donors' samples.

V and J are TRBV11-2 and TRBJ2-1; 10 bases fit TRBD1. CDR1 SGHAT and CDR2 FQNNGV come from the germline V gene. Germline trimming cut 5 bases from V and 5 bases from J; bases unmatched to any gene: 6. The CDR3 runs to 15 residues. CDR3 loop: CASSGTGTGDNEQFF. The CDR3 coding sequence is TGTGCCAGCAGCGGGACCGGGACAGGGGACAATGAGCAGTTCTTC.

This chain connects TRBV19 to TRBJ2-1; TRBD2 matches at 9 bases. Trimming cost V 4 bases and J 7 bases; bases outside gene matches: 14. This CDR3 spans 17 amino acids. Germline assignment: CDR1 LNHDA and CDR2 SQIVND (reference sequence). CDR3 residues: CASSRRTTSGRGNEQFF. The CDR3 DNA sequence: TGTGCCAGTAGTAGGCGGACGACTAGCGGTAGGGGTAATGAGCAGTTCTTC.

The V and J genes are TRBV6-6 and TRBJ1-5; D is unresolved. CDR3 length: 14 residues. Germline CDR1 MNHNY, CDR2 SVGAGI (reference sequence). Trimming took off 6 bases at V and 3 bases at J, with 12 bases between the two ends. The DNA of the CDR3 is TGTGCCAGCAGCCAAGGACTGGCCAATCAGCCCCAGCATTTT. Residues: CASSQGLANQPQHF.

The chain carries TRBV28 and TRBJ2-3; the D gene is possibly TRBD2 (6 bases). CDR1 MDHEN and CDR2 SYDVKM come from the germline V gene. V shed 5 bases and J shed 3 bases, with 18 bases lying between them. This CDR3 has 16 residues. DNA of the CDR3: TGTGCCAGCAGTCCTTCAGGGCTAGCGTCTACAGATACGCAGTATTTT. Encoded protein: CASSPSGLASTDTQYF.

The CDR3 sequence is CASRPSVDRSNEQFF. DNA of the CDR3: TGTGCCAGCAGGCCCTCCGTAGATCGGAGCAATGAGCAGTTCTTC. The chain uses TRBV5-6 and TRBJ2-1; the D is unclear. The CDR3 totals 15 residues. Trimming took 5 bases from V and 6 from J, leaving 18 bases between them. Per germline, CDR1 SGHDT and CDR2 YYEEEE. Together with reference TRBV5-6 and TRBJ2-1, the CDR3 gives the full variable domain: DAGVTQSPTHLIKTRGQQVTLRCSPKSGHDTVSWYQQALGQGPQFIFQYYEEEERQRGNFPDRFSGHQFPNYSSELNVNALLLGDSALYLCASRPSVDRSNEQFFGPGTRLTVL.

This clone appeared once. This chain connects TRBV4-2 to TRBJ2-7; D is perhaps TRBD2 (5 bases). Per the germline V gene, CDR1 is LGHNA and CDR2 is YNFKEQ. There are 17 residues in the CDR3. Trimming shortened V by 0 bases and J by 4 bases, and 19 bases separated the two germline ends. The CDR3 here is CASSQDLPGTITYEQYF. The CDR3 DNA is TGTGCCAGCAGCCAAGATTTACCGGGAACCATTACATACGAGCAGTACTTC.

The chain joins TRBV6-5 to TRBJ1-5, with D unclear. The V end was cut by 4 bases, the J end by 0 bases, with 13 bases between. CDR1 and CDR2 (germline): MNHEY, SVGAGI. This CDR3 has 16 residues. CDR3 nucleotides: TGTGCCAGCAGTTCGCTACAAAGTATTAGCAATCAGCCCCAGCATTTT. This gives the protein CASSSLQSISNQPQHF.

This clone was detected only a few times. CDR3: CASSNQNGEAFF. CDR3 sequence (DNA): TGTGCCAGCTCAAACCAGAATGGCGAAGCTTTCTTT. The chain couples TRBV18 to TRBJ1-1; no clear D. There are 12 residues in the CDR3. CDR1 is KGHSH, CDR2 LQKENI, per germline. The ends were cut back, 5 bases at V and 8 bases at J, with 12 bases in the middle.

This clone was observed a few times. The V and J genes are TRBV28 and TRBJ2-5, with D tentatively TRBD1 (5 bases). Between the trimmed V and J ends, which lost 10 bases and 7 bases, there was a span of 16 bases. The germline CDR1 and CDR2 sequences are MDHEN and SYDVKM. The CDR3 contains 12 residues. As DNA, the CDR3 is TGTGCCAACATGGGGCCCTCAGGGACCCAGTACTTC. Residues: CANMGPSGTQYF.

About this clone itself: Distinct nucleotide sequences in the sample also encode this CDR3. This chain uses TRBV5-4 with TRBJ2-4; 9 bases fit TRBD1. The CDR3 is 14 residues long. Looked up from germline, CDR1 is SGHNT and CDR2 is YYREEE (reference sequence). With V trimmed by 5 bases and J by 7 bases, 7 bases remained unmatched. This CDR3 is CASSGGQGRNIQYF. CDR3 sequence (DNA): TGTGCCAGCAGTGGGGGACAGGGTCGGAACATTCAGTACTTC.

This rearrangement joins TRBV5-4 to TRBJ2-2; 11 bases are a match to TRBD1. Per the germline V gene, CDR1 is SGHNT and CDR2 is YYREEE (reference sequence). V trimming: 1 base; J trimming: 3 bases; junction bases outside the gene matches: 8. The CDR3 is 18 residues long. The CDR3 reads CASSLQDRGRLDTGELFF. CDR3 coding DNA: TGTGCCAGCAGCTTGCAGGACAGGGGGCGCTTAGACACCGGGGAGCTGTTTTTT. The variable domain in full, with the rest retrieved from reference TRBV5-4 and TRBJ2-2, is ETGVTQSPTHLIKTRGQQVTLRCSSQSGHNTVSWYQQALGQGPQFIFQYYREEENGRGNFPPRFSGLQFPNYSSELNVNALELDDSALYLCASSLQDRGRLDTGELFFGEGSRLTVL.

The rearrangement links TRBV2 to TRBJ2-1, with TRBD2 matching over 14 bases. The V gene end was trimmed by 6 bases and the J gene end by 7 bases; junction bases not matched to a gene: 14. The CDR3 spans 18 residues. CDR1 is SNHLY and CDR2 is FYNNEI in the germline V gene. The CDR3 DNA reads TGTGCCAGCAGGGGAGGGACTAGCGGGAGCATCCTAGGTAATGAGCAGTTCTTC. Its translation is CASRGGTSGSILGNEQFF. Complete variable domain (other parts from reference TRBV2 and TRBJ2-1): EPEVTQTPSHQVTQMGQEVILRCVPISNHLYFYWYRQILGQKVEFLVSFYNNEISEKSEIFDDQFSVERPDGSNFTLKIRSTKLEDSAMYFCASRGGTSGSILGNEQFFGPGTRLTVL.

This chain connects TRBV29-1 to TRBJ2-3; 11 bases map to TRBD2. The CDR3 runs 15 residues. In germline, CDR1 is SQVTM, CDR2 ANQGSEA. The trim removed 2 bases at V and 4 bases at J, leaving 5 bases unmatched. CDR3 residues: CSVEQLAGVPDTQYF. CDR3 DNA: TGCAGCGTTGAACAACTAGCGGGAGTGCCAGATACGCAGTATTTT.

The chain is built from TRBV11-2 and TRBJ2-1; 8 nucleotides align to TRBD2. V lost 2 bases and J lost 6; bases outside the gene matches: 6. Germline assignment: CDR1 SGHAT and CDR2 FQNNGV. The length of the CDR3 is 15 residues. The CDR3 spells CASSLRREARNEQFF. CDR3 coding DNA: TGTGCCAGCAGCTTAAGGCGGGAGGCTCGCAATGAGCAGTTCTTC. Supplemented by reference TRBV11-2 and TRBJ2-1, the full variable domain reads EAGVAQSPRYKIIEKRQSVAFWCNPISGHATLYWYQQILGQGPKLLIQFQNNGVVDDSQLPKDRFSAERLKGVDSTLKIQPAKLEDSAVYLCASSLRREARNEQFFGPGTRLTVL.

The J gene is TRBJ2-7, the V gene TRBV29-1; 7 bases align to TRBD1. The V gene's germline CDR1 is SQVTM and CDR2 ANQGSEA. CDR3 length: 12 amino acids. The junction had 5 bases not matched to a gene; V was cut back by 6 bases and J by 3 bases. CDR3: CSVRQGHYEQYF. The DNA of the CDR3 is TGCAGCGTGCGACAGGGACACTACGAGCAGTACTTC.

The J gene is TRBJ2-7, the V gene TRBV9, with TRBD2 matching over 11 bases. V dropped 4 bases and J dropped 2; count of bases not matched to a gene: 8. Germline CDR1 and CDR2: SGDLS and YYNGEE. This CDR3 has 16 residues. The CDR3 nucleotides read TGTGCCAGCAGCCCCCGACTAGCGGGGTCCGCCTACGAGCAGTACTTC. Translating it yields CASSPRLAGSAYEQYF.

The CDR3 region has the DNA TGTGCCAGCGTATTTGGGAACGGCCGAGAGACCCAGTACTTC. Translating gives CASVFGNGRETQYF. V is TRBV2 and J is TRBJ2-5; no clear D. Trimming stripped 8 bases from V and 4 bases from J, with 17 bases between. CDR1 and CDR2 from the germline V gene are SNHLY and FYNNEI. This CDR3 is 14 amino acids long.

The chain links TRBV5-6 to TRBJ2-1, with D unclear. The germline V and J ends were trimmed by 6 bases and 4 bases, with 5 bases remaining between them. The CDR3 runs 11 residues. Germline CDR1 reads SGHDT; CDR2 reads YYEEEE. The CDR3 spells CASNKYNEQFF. The CDR3 nucleotides read TGTGCCAGCAACAAATACAATGAGCAGTTCTTC.

This clone was detected only a few times. The V call is TRBV19, the J call TRBJ1-5; the D gene is possibly TRBD1 (5 bases). The CDR3 loop spans 13 amino acids. Trimming cost V 5 bases and J 9 bases, with 14 bases left between them. Germline CDR1 is LNHDA and CDR2 is SQIVND (reference sequence). The CDR3 bases are TGTGCCAGTAGTCCTCCGGGGCCCTGGCCCCAGCATTTT. Translating gives CASSPPGPWPQHF.

V and J are TRBV13 and TRBJ2-7; the D call may be TRBD1 or TRBD2 (5 bases each). This CDR3 is built from 12 residues. V was cut by 5 bases and J by 4 bases, with 9 bases left in between. Germline V gene data show CDR1 as PRHDT and CDR2 as FYEKMQ (reference sequence). DNA of the CDR3: TGTGCCAGCAGCAGGGACGGTTACGAGCAGTACTTC. This gives the protein CASSRDGYEQYF.

This chain joins TRBV7-9 and TRBJ2-2, with a tentative D call TRBD1 (6 bases). Germline CDR1 is SEHNR and CDR2 is FQNEAQ (reference sequence). V dropped 6 bases and J dropped 3 bases, with 14 bases sitting between them. CDR3 length equals 15 residues. The CDR3: CASRPKSGDTGELFF. The CDR3 DNA reads TGTGCCAGCAGACCCAAATCAGGGGACACCGGGGAGCTGTTTTTT.

This clone was seen repeatedly, ten times or more. In DNA form, the CDR3 reads TGTGCCAGTTCTCAAGGACTAGCGGGAGTTTCAGATACGCAGTATTTT. Protein: CASSQGLAGVSDTQYF. The chain carries TRBV19 and TRBJ2-3; 13 nucleotides agree with TRBD2. This CDR3 contains 16 residues. Germline assignment: CDR1 LNHDA and CDR2 SQIVND (reference sequence). V shed 8 bases, J shed 4 bases, and the junction held 9 bases outside the gene matches.

The chain combines TRBV19 with TRBJ1-2, with 12 positions matching TRBD1. V lost 6 bases, J lost 3 bases, and 14 bases stayed unmatched. The CDR3 is made up of 18 amino acids. Per germline, CDR1 LNHDA and CDR2 SQIVND (reference sequence). CDR3 nucleotide sequence: TGTGCCAGTAGCCTCGTCGGGACAGGGGGCGGAATCGACTATGGCTACACCTTC. Translating it yields CASSLVGTGGGIDYGYTF.

V and J are TRBV28 and TRBJ2-2; 7 bases are a match to TRBD1. Losses at the gene ends were 6 bases for V and 8 bases for J; bases not matched to a gene: 3. Germline lookup yields CDR1 MDHEN and CDR2 SYDVKM. The CDR3 runs to 12 residues. DNA of the CDR3: TGTGCCAGCAGACCAGGGGGTGGGGAGCTGTTTTTT. Translating it yields CASRPGGGELFF.

The chain is built from TRBV7-9 and TRBJ1-2, with TRBD1 matching 9 bases. Germline-derived CDR1 and CDR2 are SEHNR and FQNEAQ (reference sequence). With 1 base clipped from V and 4 bases from J, the junction kept 4 bases outside the gene matches. The CDR3 sequence is 15 residues long. CDR3 coding DNA: TGTGCCAGCAGCTTAGGACGGGACAGGGTCTATGGCTACACCTTC. Protein sequence: CASSLGRDRVYGYTF.

This rearrangement joins TRBV29-1 to TRBJ2-3; a weak D match, TRBD2 (5 bases). Per germline, CDR1 SQVTM and CDR2 ANQGSEA. This CDR3 region has 13 residues. Trimming took off 6 bases at V and 0 bases at J, with 10 bases between the two ends. CDR3 in DNA: TGCAGCGTAGAGGGTACAAGCACAGATACGCAGTATTTT. It encodes CSVEGTSTDTQYF.

The chain has TRBV7-3 and TRBJ1-6; 7 positions agree with TRBD1. The CDR3 has 14 amino acids. Losses at the gene ends were 3 bases for V and 10 bases for J; bases not matched to a gene: 6. Per the germline V gene, CDR1 is SGHTA and CDR2 is FQGTGA. CDR3: CASSFGQVGSPLHF. DNA for the CDR3: TGTGCCAGCAGCTTCGGACAGGTCGGGTCACCCCTCCACTTT.

The rearrangement links TRBV9 to TRBJ2-5, with TRBD1 identical over 9 bases. Germline CDR1 is SGDLS and CDR2 is YYNGEE. After removal of 3 bases from V and 2 bases from J, the junction contained 2 bases not matched to a gene. CDR3 length equals 14 residues. The CDR3 coding sequence is TGTGCCAGCAGCGGCGGGACAGGGCAAGAGACCCAGTACTTC. It encodes CASSGGTGQETQYF.

The chain recombines TRBV2 with TRBJ2-2, with 7 bases matching TRBD1. V shed 6 bases, J shed 6 bases, and the junction held 7 bases outside the gene matches. Per germline, CDR1 SNHLY and CDR2 FYNNEI. The length of the CDR3 is 14 residues. Here the CDR3 DNA reads TGTGCCAGCAGATTGACAGGGTTCGCCGGGGAGCTGTTTTTT. It translates to CASRLTGFAGELFF. Looking up the rest from reference TRBV2 and TRBJ2-2 gives the full variable domain: EPEVTQTPSHQVTQMGQEVILRCVPISNHLYFYWYRQILGQKVEFLVSFYNNEISEKSEIFDDQFSVERPDGSNFTLKIRSTKLEDSAMYFCASRLTGFAGELFFGEGSRLTVL.

This clone is a singleton in its sample. The rearrangement uses TRBV18 and TRBJ2-5, with D perhaps TRBD2 (5 bases). The CDR3 covers 15 residues. V was clipped by 4 bases and J by 4 bases, with 16 bases between them. Germline values: CDR1 KGHSH, CDR2 LQKENI. Written as DNA, the CDR3 is TGTGCCAGCTCACTTGGAGGAGGAACGGGAGAGACCCAGTACTTC. Protein: CASSLGGGTGETQYF. The full variable domain, with the rest looked up from reference TRBV18 and TRBJ2-5, is NAGVMQNPRHLVRRRGQEARLRCSPMKGHSHVYWYRQLPEEGLKFMVYLQKENIIDESGMPKERFSAEFPKEGPSILRIQQVVRGDSAAYFCASSLGGGTGETQYFGPGTRLLVL.

This rearrangement joins TRBV5-1 to TRBJ1-2; no reliable D call. V lost 0 bases, J lost 8 bases, and 11 bases lay in between. This CDR3 is 13 amino acids long. Germline CDR1 and CDR2: SGHRS and YFSETQ. CDR3: CASSLGSEGGYTF. CDR3 nucleotide sequence: TGCGCCAGCAGCTTGGGCAGCGAGGGAGGCTACACCTTC.

The V gene is TRBV4-1, the J gene TRBJ2-6, with D perhaps assigned TRBD1 or TRBD2 (5 bases each). V was cut by 2 bases and J by 0 bases, with 8 bases left in between. This CDR3 region has 16 residues. In germline, CDR1 is MGHRA, CDR2 YSYEKL. The DNA of the CDR3 is TGCGCCAGCAGCCAAAGAGGGGACTCTGGGGCCAACGTCCTGACTTTC. It encodes CASSQRGDSGANVLTF.